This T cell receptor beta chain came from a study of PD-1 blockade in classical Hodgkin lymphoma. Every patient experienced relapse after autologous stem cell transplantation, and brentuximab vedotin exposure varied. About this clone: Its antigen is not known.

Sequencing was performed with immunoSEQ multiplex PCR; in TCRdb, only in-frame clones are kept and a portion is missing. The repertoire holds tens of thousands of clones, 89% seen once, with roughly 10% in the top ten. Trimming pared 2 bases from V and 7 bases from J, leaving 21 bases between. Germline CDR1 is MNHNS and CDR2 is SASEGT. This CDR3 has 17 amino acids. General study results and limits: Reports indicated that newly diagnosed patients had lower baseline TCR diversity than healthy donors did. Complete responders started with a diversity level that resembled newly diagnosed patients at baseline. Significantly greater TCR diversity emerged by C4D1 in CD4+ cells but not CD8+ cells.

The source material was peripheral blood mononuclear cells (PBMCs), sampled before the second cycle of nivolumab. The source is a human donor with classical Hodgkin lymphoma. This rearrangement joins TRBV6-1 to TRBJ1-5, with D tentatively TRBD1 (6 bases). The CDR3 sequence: CASSEFAQGTFSQPQHF. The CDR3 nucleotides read TGTGCCAGCAGTGAATTTGCCCAGGGGACGTTTAGCCAGCCCCAGCATTTT.